Included here is one T cell receptor beta chain sequence, with context. What it recognizes is unknown. The data were obtained in a study of early stage breast cancer tumors. Whole-study context: About 80% of the 16 invasive tumors were ER+, PR+ and HER2-. The ER+/PR+/HER2- tumors included 7 or 8 ductal and a handful of lobular carcinomas. Study conclusions and caveats: Tumors had approximately 2.5-fold higher T cell density than normal breast.

Each sample had two DNA replicates, about 0.5 ug blood or around 1.5 ug tissue. Using immunoSEQ multiplex PCR, the repertoire was profiled, and TCRdb retains in-frame clones only, with some absent. The data contain some 30,000 clones, around four fifths of them singletons. The receptor comes from a person aged 45 to 59 with breast cancer. Sequenced input: blood.

Here the CDR3 reads CASSPSLTSGRNEQFF. CDR3 bases: TGTGCCAGCAGCCCAAGCCTAACTAGCGGGCGGAATGAGCAGTTCTTC. The chain combines TRBV11-2 with TRBJ2-1; 9 positions match TRBD2. This CDR3 has 16 amino acids. Germline values: CDR1 SGHAT, CDR2 FQNNGV. The V gene end was trimmed by 5 bases and the J gene end by 7 bases; junction bases not matched to a gene: 12.